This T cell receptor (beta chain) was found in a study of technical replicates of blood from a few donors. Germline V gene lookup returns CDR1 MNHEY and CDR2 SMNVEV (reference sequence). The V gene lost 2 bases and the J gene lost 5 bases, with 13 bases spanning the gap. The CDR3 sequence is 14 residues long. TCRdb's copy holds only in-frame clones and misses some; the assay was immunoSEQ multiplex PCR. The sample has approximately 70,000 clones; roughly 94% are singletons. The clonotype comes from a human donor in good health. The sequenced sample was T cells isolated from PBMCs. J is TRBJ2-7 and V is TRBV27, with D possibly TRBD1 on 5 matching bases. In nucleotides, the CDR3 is TGTGCCAGCAGTTTAGGGTCAGGGATCGACGAGCAGTACTTC. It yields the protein CASSLGSGIDEQYF.